This TCR beta chain was observed in a study of blood T cells in healthy people across ages. Study findings and constraints: Across the age range, TCR beta diversity per million T cells fell in a roughly linear way. The study found more naive CD4+ cells and higher diversity in long-lived than aged donors. What prevented conclusive comparison of naive and antigen-experienced cells was that PBMCs were unsorted.

A sample-barcoded 5' primer and a J-beta primer mix were used in a second PCR of about 6 to 11 cycles. TCRdb re-called the 5' RACE reads with MiXCR, one entry per CDR3 protein. The sample carries 1.5 million to 2 million distinct CDR3 sequences, around half recorded once. PBMCs were isolated at a quantity of at least 6 million per sample. The V and J ends lost 0 bases and 7 bases respectively, with 3 bases between them. The germline V gene encodes CDR1 SGHNT and CDR2 YENEEA. This CDR3 spans 12 amino acids. Of note for this clonotype: Its antigen is as yet unknown.

The chain couples TRBV11-3 to TRBJ2-2; D remains ambiguous. The sequence came from a woman in her thirties or forties in good health. The sequenced sample was blood. Here the CDR3 DNA reads TGTGCCAGCAGCTTAGAGGTCGGGGAGCTGTTTTTT. Amino acids: CASSLEVGELFF.